The clone carrying this T cell receptor beta chain has only a few counts. Its antigen is not known. The sample belongs to a study of T cells in Graves' hyperthyroidism and ophthalmopathy. Findings of the study overall: The majority of expanded thyroid clonotypes above 0.001 also appeared in blood.

TCR beta CDR3 sequences were amplified from RNA transcripts. First-round RT-PCR of the TCR CDR3 relied on the HTBI primer set. TCRdb reprocessed the multiplex PCR reads via MiXCR and lists one record per CDR3 protein. The table has about 380,000 distinct CDR3 sequences, approximately 15% seen once. The clonotype comes from a woman aged 55-75 years with Graves' hyperthyroidism. Sample: blood.

The CDR3: CASSAKSVLAKNIQYF. CDR3 sequence (DNA): TGTGCCAGCAGCGCGAAGTCAGTACTAGCCAAAAACATTCAGTACTTC. V and J are TRBV3-1 and TRBJ2-4; D is unresolved. Germline CDR1 LGHDT, CDR2 YNNKEL (reference sequence). This CDR3 is built from 16 residues. V lost 5 bases and J 0 bases, leaving 14 bases between the germline ends.